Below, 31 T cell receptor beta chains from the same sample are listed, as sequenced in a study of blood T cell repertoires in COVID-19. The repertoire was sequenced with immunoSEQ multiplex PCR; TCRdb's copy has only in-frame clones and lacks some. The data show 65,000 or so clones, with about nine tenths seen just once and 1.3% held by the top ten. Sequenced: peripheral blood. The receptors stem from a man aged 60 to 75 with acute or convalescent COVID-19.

This chain's CDR3 is CASSLSGRAGELFF. Written as DNA, the CDR3 is TGCGCCAGCAGCTTGTCAGGTAGAGCCGGGGAGCTGTTTTTT. The chain employs TRBV5-1 and TRBJ2-2; no definite D call. The CDR3 totals 14 residues. V lost 1 base and J lost 6, with 10 bases in between. Per the germline V gene, CDR1 is SGHRS and CDR2 is YFSETQ.

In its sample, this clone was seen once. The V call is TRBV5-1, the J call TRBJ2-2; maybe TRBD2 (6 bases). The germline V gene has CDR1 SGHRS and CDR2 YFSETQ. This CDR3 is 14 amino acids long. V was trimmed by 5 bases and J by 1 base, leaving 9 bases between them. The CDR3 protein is CASRGLGNTGELFF. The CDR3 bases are TGCGCCAGCAGGGGACTGGGGAACACCGGGGAGCTGTTTTTT. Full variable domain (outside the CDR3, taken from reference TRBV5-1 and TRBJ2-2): KAGVTQTPRYLIKTRGQQVTLSCSPISGHRSVSWYQQTPGQGLQFLFEYFSETQRNKGNFPGRFSGRQFSNSRSEMNVSTLELGDSALYLCASRGLGNTGELFFGEGSRLTVL.

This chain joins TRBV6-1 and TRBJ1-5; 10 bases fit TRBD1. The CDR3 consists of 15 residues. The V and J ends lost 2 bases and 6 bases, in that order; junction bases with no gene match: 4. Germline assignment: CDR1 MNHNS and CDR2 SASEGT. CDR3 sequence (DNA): TGTGCCAGCAGTGAATTGACAGGGGGCGTTCAGCCCCAGCATTTT. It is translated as CASSELTGGVQPQHF.

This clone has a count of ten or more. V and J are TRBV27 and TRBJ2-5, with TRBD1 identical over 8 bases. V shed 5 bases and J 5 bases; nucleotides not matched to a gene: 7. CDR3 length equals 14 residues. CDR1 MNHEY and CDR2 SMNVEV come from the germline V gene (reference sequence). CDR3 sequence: CASSTGGRMETQYF. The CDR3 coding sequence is TGTGCCAGCAGTACAGGGGGACGGATGGAGACCCAGTACTTC.

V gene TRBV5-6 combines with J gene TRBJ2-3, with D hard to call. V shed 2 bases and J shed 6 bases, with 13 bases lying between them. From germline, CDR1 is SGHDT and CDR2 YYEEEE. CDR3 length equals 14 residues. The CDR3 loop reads CASSLDPVVDTQYF. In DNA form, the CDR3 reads TGTGCCAGCAGCTTAGATCCGGTAGTTGATACGCAGTATTTT.

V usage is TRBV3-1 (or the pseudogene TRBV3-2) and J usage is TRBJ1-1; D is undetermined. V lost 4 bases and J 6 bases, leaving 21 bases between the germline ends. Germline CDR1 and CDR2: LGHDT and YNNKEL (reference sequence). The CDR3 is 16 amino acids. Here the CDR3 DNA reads TGTGCCAGCAGCCGACTAGGAGGTGGGTCTGGGGCTGAAGCTTTCTTT. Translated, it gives CASSRLGGGSGAEAFF.

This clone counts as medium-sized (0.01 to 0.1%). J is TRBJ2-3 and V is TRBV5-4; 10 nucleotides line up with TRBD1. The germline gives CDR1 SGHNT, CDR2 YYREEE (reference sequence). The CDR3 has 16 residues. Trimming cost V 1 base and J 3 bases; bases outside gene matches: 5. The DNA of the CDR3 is TGTGCCAGCAGCTTGCCGGGACAGGGGATTACAGATACGCAGTATTTT. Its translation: CASSLPGQGITDTQYF.

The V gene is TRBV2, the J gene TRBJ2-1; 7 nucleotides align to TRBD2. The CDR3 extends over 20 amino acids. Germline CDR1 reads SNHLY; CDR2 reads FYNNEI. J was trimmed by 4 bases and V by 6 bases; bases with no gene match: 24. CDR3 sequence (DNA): TGTGCCAGCAGCACCCACCCGGGAGCATCTCTGAATAGCGGGTACAATGAGCAGTTCTTC. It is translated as CASSTHPGASLNSGYNEQFF.

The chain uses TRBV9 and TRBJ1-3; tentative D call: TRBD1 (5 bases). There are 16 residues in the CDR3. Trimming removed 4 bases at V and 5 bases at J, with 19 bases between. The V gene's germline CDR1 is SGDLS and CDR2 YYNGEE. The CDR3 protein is CASSSNPGGPRNTIYF. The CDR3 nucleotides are TGTGCCAGCAGCTCCAATCCCGGGGGTCCCAGAAACACCATATATTTT.

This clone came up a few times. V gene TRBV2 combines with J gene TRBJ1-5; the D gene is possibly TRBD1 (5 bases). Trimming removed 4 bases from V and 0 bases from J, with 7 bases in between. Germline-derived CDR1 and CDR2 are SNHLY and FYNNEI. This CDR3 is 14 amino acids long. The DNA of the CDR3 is TGTGCCAGCAGTGGACAGTATAGCAATCAGCCCCAGCATTTT. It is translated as CASSGQYSNQPQHF.

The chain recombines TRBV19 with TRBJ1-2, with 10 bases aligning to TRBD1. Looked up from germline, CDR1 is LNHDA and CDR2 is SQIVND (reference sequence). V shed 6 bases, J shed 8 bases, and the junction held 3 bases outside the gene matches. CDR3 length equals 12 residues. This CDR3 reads CASSPTGGGYTF. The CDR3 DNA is TGTGCCAGTAGCCCGACAGGGGGCGGCTACACCTTC. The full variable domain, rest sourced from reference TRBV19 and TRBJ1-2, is DGGITQSPKYLFRKEGQNVTLSCEQNLNHDAMYWYRQDPGQGLRLIYYSQIVNDFQKGDIAEGYSVSREKKESFPLTVTSAQKNPTAFYLCASSPTGGGYTFGSGTRLTVV.

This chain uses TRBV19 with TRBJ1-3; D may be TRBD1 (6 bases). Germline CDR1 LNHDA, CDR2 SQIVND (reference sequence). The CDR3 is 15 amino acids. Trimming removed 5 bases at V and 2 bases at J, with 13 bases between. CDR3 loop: CASSLQGQAGNTIYF. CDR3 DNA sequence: TGTGCCAGTAGTCTCCAGGGGCAAGCTGGAAACACCATATATTTT.

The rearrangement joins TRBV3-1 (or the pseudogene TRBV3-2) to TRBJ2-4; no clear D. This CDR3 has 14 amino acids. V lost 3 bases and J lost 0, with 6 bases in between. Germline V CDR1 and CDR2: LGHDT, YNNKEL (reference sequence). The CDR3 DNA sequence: TGTGCCAGCAGCCAGCTAGGAGCCAAAAACATTCAGTACTTC. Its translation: CASSQLGAKNIQYF.

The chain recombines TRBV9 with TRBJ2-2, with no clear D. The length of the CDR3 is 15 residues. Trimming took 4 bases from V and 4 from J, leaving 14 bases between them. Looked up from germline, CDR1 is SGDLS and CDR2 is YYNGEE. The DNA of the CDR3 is TGTGCCAGCAGCCCCGAGCCCACGGGCACCGGGGAGCTGTTTTTT. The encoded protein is CASSPEPTGTGELFF.

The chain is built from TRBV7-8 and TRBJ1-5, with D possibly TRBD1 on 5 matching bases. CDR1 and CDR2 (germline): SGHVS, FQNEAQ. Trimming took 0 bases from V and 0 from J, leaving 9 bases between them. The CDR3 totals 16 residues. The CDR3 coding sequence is TGTGCCAGCAGCTTAGCGACAGCCAGTAGCAATCAGCCCCAGCATTTT. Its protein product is CASSLATASSNQPQHF.

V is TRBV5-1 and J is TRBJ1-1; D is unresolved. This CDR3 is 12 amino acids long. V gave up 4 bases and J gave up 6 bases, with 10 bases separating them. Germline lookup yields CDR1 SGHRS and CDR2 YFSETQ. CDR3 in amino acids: CASSRGESEAFF. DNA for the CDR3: TGCGCCAGCAGCCGGGGAGAATCTGAAGCTTTCTTT.

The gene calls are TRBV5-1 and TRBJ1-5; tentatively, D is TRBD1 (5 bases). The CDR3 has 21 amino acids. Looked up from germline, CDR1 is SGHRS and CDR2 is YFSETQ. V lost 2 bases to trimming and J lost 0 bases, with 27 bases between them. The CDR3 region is CASSFAASETRQSSSNQPQHF. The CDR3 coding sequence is TGCGCCAGCAGCTTTGCAGCTTCGGAGACAAGACAGTCTAGTAGCAATCAGCCCCAGCATTTT. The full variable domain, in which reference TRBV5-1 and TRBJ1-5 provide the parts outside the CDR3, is KAGVTQTPRYLIKTRGQQVTLSCSPISGHRSVSWYQQTPGQGLQFLFEYFSETQRNKGNFPGRFSGRQFSNSRSEMNVSTLELGDSALYLCASSFAASETRQSSSNQPQHFGDGTRLSIL.

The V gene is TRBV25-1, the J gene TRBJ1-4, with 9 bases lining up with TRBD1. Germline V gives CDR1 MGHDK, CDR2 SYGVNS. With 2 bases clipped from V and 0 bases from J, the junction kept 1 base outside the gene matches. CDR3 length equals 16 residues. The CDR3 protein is CASSETGGATNEKLFF. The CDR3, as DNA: TGTGCCAGCAGTGAAACAGGGGGCGCAACTAATGAAAAACTGTTTTTT.

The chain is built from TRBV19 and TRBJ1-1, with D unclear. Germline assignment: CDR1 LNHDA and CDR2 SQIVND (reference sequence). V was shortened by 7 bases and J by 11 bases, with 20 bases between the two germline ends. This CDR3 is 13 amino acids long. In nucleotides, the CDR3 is TGTGCCAGTACCAAAACGGGGTATCTGAGGGCTTTCTTT. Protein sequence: CASTKTGYLRAFF.

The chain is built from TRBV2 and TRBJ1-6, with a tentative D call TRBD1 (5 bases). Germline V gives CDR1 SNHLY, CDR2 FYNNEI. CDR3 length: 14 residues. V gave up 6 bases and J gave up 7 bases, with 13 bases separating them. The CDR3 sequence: CASSLDSANSPLHF. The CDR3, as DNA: TGTGCCAGCAGCCTAGACAGTGCGAATTCACCCCTCCACTTT.

This chain's CDR3 is CASSERQGGEAFF. The CDR3, as DNA: TGTGCCAGCTCAGAACGACAGGGGGGTGAAGCTTTCTTT. The V and J genes are TRBV18 and TRBJ1-1; 9 nucleotides match TRBD1. CDR3 length: 13 residues. In germline, CDR1 is KGHSH, CDR2 LQKENI. After removal of 5 bases from V and 7 bases from J, the junction contained 5 bases not matched to a gene.

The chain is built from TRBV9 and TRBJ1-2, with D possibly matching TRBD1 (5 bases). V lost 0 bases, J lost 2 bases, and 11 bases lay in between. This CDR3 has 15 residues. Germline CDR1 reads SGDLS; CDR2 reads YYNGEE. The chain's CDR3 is CASSVGPGPNYGYTF. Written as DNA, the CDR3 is TGTGCCAGCAGCGTAGGTCCAGGGCCGAACTATGGCTACACCTTC.

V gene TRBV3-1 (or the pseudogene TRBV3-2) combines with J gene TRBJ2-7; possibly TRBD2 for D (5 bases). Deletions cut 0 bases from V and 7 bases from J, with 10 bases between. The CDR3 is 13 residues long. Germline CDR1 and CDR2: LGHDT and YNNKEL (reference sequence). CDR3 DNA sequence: TGTGCCAGCAGCCAAGATGTGACTATAGAGCAGTACTTC. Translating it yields CASSQDVTIEQYF.

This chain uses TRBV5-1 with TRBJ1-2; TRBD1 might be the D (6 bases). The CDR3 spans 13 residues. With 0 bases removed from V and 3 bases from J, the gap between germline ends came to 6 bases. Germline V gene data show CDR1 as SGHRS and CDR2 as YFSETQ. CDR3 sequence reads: CASSLDRDYGYTF. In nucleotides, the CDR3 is TGCGCCAGCAGCTTGGACAGGGACTATGGCTACACCTTC.

The CDR3 DNA reads as TGTGCCAGCAGCCGCCTACAGGGGACTGAAGCTTTCTTT. Amino acids: CASSRLQGTEAFF. This chain connects TRBV7-9 to TRBJ1-1; 7 nucleotides agree with TRBD1. This CDR3 is built from 13 residues. Germline V CDR1 and CDR2: SEHNR, FQNEAQ (reference sequence). V shed 5 bases and J 5 bases; nucleotides not matched to a gene: 5.

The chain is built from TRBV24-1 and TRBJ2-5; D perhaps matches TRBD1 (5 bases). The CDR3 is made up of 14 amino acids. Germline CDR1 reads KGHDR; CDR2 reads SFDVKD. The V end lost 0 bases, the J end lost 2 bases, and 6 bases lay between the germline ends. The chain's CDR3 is CATSDLSGQETQYF. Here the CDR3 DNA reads TGTGCCACCAGTGATTTGTCAGGGCAAGAGACCCAGTACTTC.

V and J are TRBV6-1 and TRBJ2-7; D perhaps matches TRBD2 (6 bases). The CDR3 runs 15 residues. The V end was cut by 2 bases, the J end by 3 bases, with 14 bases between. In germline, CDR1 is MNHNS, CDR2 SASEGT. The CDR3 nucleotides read TGTGCCAGCAGTGAACGGGGAGGTCACCTCTACGAGCAGTACTTC. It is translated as CASSERGGHLYEQYF.

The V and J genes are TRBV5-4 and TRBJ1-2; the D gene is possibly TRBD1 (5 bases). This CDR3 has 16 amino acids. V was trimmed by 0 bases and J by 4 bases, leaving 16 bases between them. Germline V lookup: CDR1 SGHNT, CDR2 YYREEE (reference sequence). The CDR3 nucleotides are TGTGCCAGCAGCTTGGTCATCAGGGTTAGAAGCTATGGCTACACCTTC. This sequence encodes CASSLVIRVRSYGYTF.

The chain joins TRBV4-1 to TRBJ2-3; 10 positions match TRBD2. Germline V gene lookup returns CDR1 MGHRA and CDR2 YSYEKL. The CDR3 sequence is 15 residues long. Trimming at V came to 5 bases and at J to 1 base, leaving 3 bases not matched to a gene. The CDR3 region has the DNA TGCGCCAGCAGCTTAAGCGGGGGGGGCACAGATACGCAGTATTTT. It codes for CASSLSGGGTDTQYF.

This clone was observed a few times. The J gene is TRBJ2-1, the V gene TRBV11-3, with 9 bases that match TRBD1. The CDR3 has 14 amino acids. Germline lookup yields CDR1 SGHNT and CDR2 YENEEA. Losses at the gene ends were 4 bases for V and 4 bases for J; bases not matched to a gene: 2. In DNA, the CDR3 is TGTGCCAGCAGCTCCGGACAGGGGTACAATGAGCAGTTCTTC. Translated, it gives CASSSGQGYNEQFF.

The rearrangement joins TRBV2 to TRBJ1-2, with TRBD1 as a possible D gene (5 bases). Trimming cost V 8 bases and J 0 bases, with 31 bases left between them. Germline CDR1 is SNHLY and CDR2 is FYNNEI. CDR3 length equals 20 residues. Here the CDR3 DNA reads TGTGCCAGCCAGCAAGGGGCCGGGGGGTCGCAGCAACTTTCTAACTATGGCTACACCTTC. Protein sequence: CASQQGAGGSQQLSNYGYTF.